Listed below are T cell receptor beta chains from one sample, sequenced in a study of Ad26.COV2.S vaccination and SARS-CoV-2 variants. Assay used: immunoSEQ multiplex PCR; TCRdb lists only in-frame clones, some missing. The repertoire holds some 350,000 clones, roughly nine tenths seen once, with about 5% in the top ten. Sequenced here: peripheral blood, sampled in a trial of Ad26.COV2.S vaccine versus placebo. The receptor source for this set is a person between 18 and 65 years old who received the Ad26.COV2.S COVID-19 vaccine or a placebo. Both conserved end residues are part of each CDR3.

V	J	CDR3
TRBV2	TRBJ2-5	CASSSGSVETQYF
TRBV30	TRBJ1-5	CAWSSVRDRVVLGNQPQHF
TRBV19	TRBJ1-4	CASSIGQGAEKLFF
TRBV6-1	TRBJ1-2	CASSGGGTHPIYGYTF
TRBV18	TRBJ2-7	CASSPRTGGDEQYF
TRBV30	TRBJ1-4	CAWSVRRICDEKLFF
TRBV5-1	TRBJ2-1	CASSLLTSGGLNEQFF
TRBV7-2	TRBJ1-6	CASSLGIETSPLHF
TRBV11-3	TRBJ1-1	CASSPRDSLNTEAFF
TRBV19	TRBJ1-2	CASSIEEGRASYGYTF
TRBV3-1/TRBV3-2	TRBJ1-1	CASSSTGGTEAFF
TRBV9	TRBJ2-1	CASSPPLQGLGEQFF
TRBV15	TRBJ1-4	CATSRDLGVEKLFF
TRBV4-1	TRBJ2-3	CASSQDPTAPSTDTQYF
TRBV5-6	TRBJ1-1	CASSPTMNTEAFF
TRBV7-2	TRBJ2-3	CASSPGLARDTQYF
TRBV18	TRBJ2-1	CASSLTGAGEQFF
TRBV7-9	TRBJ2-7	CASTRDFSYEQYF
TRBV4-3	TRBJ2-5	CASSQDLTGVGTQYF
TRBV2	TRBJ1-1	CASSEALPNTEAFF
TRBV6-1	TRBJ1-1	CASSDIELLSEAFF
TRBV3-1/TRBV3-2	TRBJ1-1	CASSSTGRVTEAFF
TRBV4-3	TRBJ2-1	CASSQDVGIGQFF
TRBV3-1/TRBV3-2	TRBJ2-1	CASSRGREAYNEQFF
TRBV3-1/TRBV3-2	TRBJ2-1	CASSQGGLPTYEQFF
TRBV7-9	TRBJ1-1	CASSFPTGTEAFF
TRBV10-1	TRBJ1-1	CASQQGRNTEAFF
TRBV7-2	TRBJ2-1	CASRTDDRPRSYNEQFF
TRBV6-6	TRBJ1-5	CASSYSGQTNQPQHF